This passage covers 30 T cell receptor beta chains from one sample sequenced in a study of blood T cell repertoires in COVID-19. This table comes from immunoSEQ multiplex PCR, and its TCRdb copy is limited to in-frame clones, with some not included. This table has about 210,000 clones, approximately 80% appearing once. Material for sequencing was peripheral blood. Receptors were obtained from a man aged 45 to 65 with active or convalescent COVID-19.

V and J are TRBV5-1 and TRBJ1-4, with 9 bases fitting TRBD1. The germline V gene encodes CDR1 SGHRS and CDR2 YFSETQ. The CDR3 consists of 16 residues. The trim removed 4 bases at V and 6 bases at J, leaving 10 bases unmatched. CDR3 bases: TGCGCCAGCAGCCGAGGGACGGGACAGGGAGATGAAAAACTGTTTTTT. Protein product: CASSRGTGQGDEKLFF.

The chain joins TRBV27 to TRBJ2-1; no clear D. This CDR3 has 14 amino acids. Trimming removed 6 bases from V and 0 bases from J, with 9 bases in between. Per germline, CDR1 MNHEY and CDR2 SMNVEV (reference sequence). The CDR3 DNA follows: TGTGCCAGCAGCACCTACAGCTCCTACAATGAGCAGTTCTTC. Its protein is CASSTYSSYNEQFF.

The rearrangement links TRBV7-2 to TRBJ1-4, with 7 bases lining up with TRBD1. The CDR3 length is 14 residues. V was clipped by 5 bases and J by 6 bases; unmatched bases: 6. In germline, CDR1 is SGHTA, CDR2 FQGNSA. Here the CDR3 reads CASSGRGWDEKLFF. CDR3 bases: TGTGCCAGCAGCGGCAGGGGGTGGGATGAAAAACTGTTTTTT.

This clone was detected only once. This chain joins TRBV4-1 and TRBJ1-1; D not certain. The V end was cut by 0 bases, the J end by 1 base, with 6 bases between. The CDR3 is 14 amino acids. Germline values: CDR1 MGHRA, CDR2 YSYEKL. The CDR3 here is CASSQENGNTEAFF. The CDR3 DNA reads TGCGCCAGCAGCCAAGAAAACGGGAACACTGAAGCTTTCTTT.

J is TRBJ2-1 and V is TRBV7-2; D is possibly TRBD2 (6 bases). From germline, CDR1 is SGHTA and CDR2 FQGNSA. The CDR3 consists of 15 residues. Deletions cut 5 bases from V and 1 base from J, with 12 bases between. CDR3 sequence (DNA): TGTGCCAGCAGCCTCGGGACTTCATCCTACAATGAGCAGTTCTTC. This codes for CASSLGTSSYNEQFF.

The J gene is TRBJ2-1, the V gene TRBV27; tentatively, D is TRBD2 (6 bases). Germline CDR1 reads MNHEY; CDR2 reads SMNVEV (reference sequence). With 5 bases removed from V and 6 bases from J, the gap between germline ends came to 11 bases. This CDR3 spans 13 amino acids. The CDR3 loop is CASSPGAINEQFF. CDR3 sequence (DNA): TGTGCCAGCAGTCCGGGAGCCATCAATGAGCAGTTCTTC.

The genes are TRBV2 and TRBJ1-1, with D unresolved. The CDR3 runs to 14 residues. Trimming cost V 1 base and J 0 bases, with 6 bases left between them. Looked up from germline, CDR1 is SNHLY and CDR2 is FYNNEI. CDR3 DNA sequence: TGTGCCAGCAGTGAAGGGCTGTTGAACACTGAAGCTTTCTTT. Amino acid sequence: CASSEGLLNTEAFF. Variable domain in full (rest from reference TRBV2 and TRBJ1-1): EPEVTQTPSHQVTQMGQEVILRCVPISNHLYFYWYRQILGQKVEFLVSFYNNEISEKSEIFDDQFSVERPDGSNFTLKIRSTKLEDSAMYFCASSEGLLNTEAFFGQGTRLTVV.

This chain connects TRBV28 to TRBJ1-5; D remains unclear. The CDR3 has 11 residues. Trimming removed 6 bases from V and 8 bases from J, with 8 bases in between. Germline CDR1 reads MDHEN; CDR2 reads SYDVKM. The CDR3 bases are TGTGCCAGCAGCAGTCACGAGCCCCAGCATTTT. It specifies CASSSHEPQHF.

The V call is TRBV2, the J call TRBJ1-2; TRBD1 matches 12 bases. The germline V gene encodes CDR1 SNHLY and CDR2 FYNNEI. V shed 7 bases and J 3 bases; nucleotides not matched to a gene: 9. This CDR3 has 16 residues. The DNA for the CDR3 is TGTGCCAGCACCGGGACAGGGGGCGGCGATTACTATGGCTACACCTTC. This gives the protein CASTGTGGGDYYGYTF. Together with reference TRBV2 and TRBJ1-2, the CDR3 gives the full variable domain: EPEVTQTPSHQVTQMGQEVILRCVPISNHLYFYWYRQILGQKVEFLVSFYNNEISEKSEIFDDQFSVERPDGSNFTLKIRSTKLEDSAMYFCASTGTGGGDYYGYTFGSGTRLTVV.

This clone was detected only once. J is TRBJ2-3 and V is TRBV24-1, with TRBD2 matching 9 bases. V shed 4 bases and J 0 bases; nucleotides not matched to a gene: 7. This CDR3 spans 17 amino acids. Germline V lookup: CDR1 KGHDR, CDR2 SFDVKD. The CDR3 protein is CATSDLSGGSSTDTQYF. The CDR3 DNA reads TGTGCCACCAGTGACCTTAGCGGGGGATCTAGCACAGATACGCAGTATTTT.

This clone was seen just once. The genes are TRBV29-1 and TRBJ2-1, with TRBD2 identical over 14 bases. Germline trimming cut 8 bases from V and 7 bases from J; bases unmatched to any gene: 10. Germline CDR1 and CDR2: SQVTM and ANQGSEA. The CDR3 totals 15 residues. CDR3 sequence reads: CSSWTSGRSKNEQFF. CDR3 nucleotide sequence: TGCAGCTCCTGGACTAGCGGGAGGTCGAAAAATGAGCAGTTCTTC.

The chain couples TRBV6-5 to TRBJ1-2; 7 positions agree with TRBD1. CDR3 size: 13 residues. Germline lookup yields CDR1 MNHEY and CDR2 SVGAGI. The junction had 9 bases not matched to a gene; V was cut back by 6 bases and J by 8 bases. The CDR3 spells CASRAGDREGYTF. The CDR3, as DNA: TGTGCCAGCAGAGCGGGGGACAGAGAGGGCTACACCTTC.

This CDR3 reads CASSEESRDTQYF. The CDR3 bases are TGTGCCAGCAGTGAGGAGAGTAGGGATACGCAGTATTTT. This chain connects TRBV2 to TRBJ2-3; no clear D. V was pared by 3 bases and J by 6 bases, with 10 bases between. The CDR3 is made up of 13 amino acids. The germline gives CDR1 SNHLY, CDR2 FYNNEI.

The genes are TRBV28 and TRBJ1-3, with TRBD1 matching 7 bases. The V gene's germline CDR1 is MDHEN and CDR2 SYDVKM. The CDR3 consists of 17 residues. V was clipped by 1 base and J by 0 bases; unmatched bases: 6. Here the CDR3 reads CASSLSGTDLSGNTIYF. In DNA form, the CDR3 reads TGTGCCAGCAGTTTATCTGGGACAGATCTCTCTGGAAACACCATATATTTT.

V is TRBV15 and J is TRBJ1-5, with 8 bases aligning to TRBD1. J was trimmed by 7 bases and V by 4 bases; bases with no gene match: 6. Germline V gene data show CDR1 as LNHNV and CDR2 as YYDKDF (reference sequence). The CDR3 has 14 residues. The CDR3 sequence is CATSTRQGWQPQHF. The CDR3 DNA is TGTGCCACCAGCACCCGACAGGGGTGGCAGCCCCAGCATTTT.

The genes are TRBV5-1 and TRBJ1-1, with 7 nucleotides matching TRBD1. The CDR3 covers 15 residues. Trimming at V came to 4 bases and at J to 4 bases, leaving 10 bases not matched to a gene. The V gene's germline CDR1 is SGHRS and CDR2 YFSETQ. The CDR3 is CASSELQGLGTEAFF. The CDR3 DNA is TGCGCCAGCAGCGAACTACAGGGGCTGGGCACTGAAGCTTTCTTT. Based on the CDR3 plus reference TRBV5-1 and TRBJ1-1, the full variable domain is KAGVTQTPRYLIKTRGQQVTLSCSPISGHRSVSWYQQTPGQGLQFLFEYFSETQRNKGNFPGRFSGRQFSNSRSEMNVSTLELGDSALYLCASSELQGLGTEAFFGQGTRLTVV.

The chain carries TRBV18 and TRBJ1-2; TRBD1 might be the D (6 bases). The V and J ends lost 4 bases and 0 bases respectively, with 6 bases between them. Per the germline V gene, CDR1 is KGHSH and CDR2 is LQKENI. The CDR3 length is 13 residues. DNA for the CDR3: TGTGCCAGCTCACAGGGGGCTAACTATGGCTACACCTTC. The encoded protein is CASSQGANYGYTF.

The chain couples TRBV7-8 to TRBJ2-1, with TRBD2 identical over 9 bases. Germline trimming cut 6 bases from V and 3 bases from J; bases unmatched to any gene: 15. The CDR3 covers 18 residues. CDR1 and CDR2 (germline): SGHVS, FQNEAQ. As DNA, the CDR3 is TGTGCCAGCAGTTTCGCTCGGCCGACGCGGGAGGGCTACAATGAGCAGTTCTTC. This sequence encodes CASSFARPTREGYNEQFF.

The genes are TRBV28 and TRBJ1-3; 7 bases match TRBD1. V shed 7 bases and J 2 bases; nucleotides not matched to a gene: 5. The CDR3 has 14 residues. Germline V CDR1 and CDR2: MDHEN, SYDVKM. The CDR3 DNA reads TGTGCCAGCAACCCCGGACAGGCTGGAAACACCATATATTTT. Translation: CASNPGQAGNTIYF.

The rearrangement uses TRBV6-1 and TRBJ2-2; 7 nucleotides align to TRBD2. Trimming cost V 1 base and J 4 bases; bases outside gene matches: 18. The CDR3 length is 20 residues. Per the germline V gene, CDR1 is MNHNS and CDR2 is SASEGT. The CDR3 DNA is TGTGCCAGCAGTGAAGAAAATTGGGGTGGGCTAGCGGTATCCACCGGGGAGCTGTTTTTT. Encoded protein: CASSEENWGGLAVSTGELFF.

This clone was recorded once. The chain links TRBV28 to TRBJ1-2, with D tentatively TRBD1 (5 bases). The CDR3 is made up of 13 amino acids. The V gene's germline CDR1 is MDHEN and CDR2 SYDVKM. V was pared by 5 bases and J by 1 base, with 8 bases between. CDR3 amino acids: CASSKTDNYGYTF. CDR3 nucleotide sequence: TGTGCCAGCAGTAAGACAGATAACTATGGCTACACCTTC.

The chain carries TRBV28 and TRBJ2-1; possibly TRBD1 for D (5 bases). The V end lost 6 bases, the J end lost 1 base, and 13 bases lay between the germline ends. In germline, CDR1 is MDHEN, CDR2 SYDVKM. This CDR3 is built from 15 residues. In nucleotides, the CDR3 is TGTGCCAGCAGAGCAAGGGGCAGTTCCTACAATGAGCAGTTCTTC. Its translation is CASRARGSSYNEQFF.

The chain combines TRBV6-2 or TRBV6-3 with TRBJ2-7; D gene uncertain. This CDR3 is 13 amino acids long. Trimming pared 2 bases from V and 2 bases from J, leaving 7 bases between. Germline CDR1 MNHEY, CDR2 SVGEGT. As DNA, the CDR3 is TGTGCCAGCAGTTACAATCGGGCCTACGAGCAGTACTTC. Amino acid sequence: CASSYNRAYEQYF.

The V gene is TRBV7-2, the J gene TRBJ2-7; 9 bases align to TRBD1. The CDR3 totals 15 residues. Germline CDR1 is SGHTA and CDR2 is FQGNSA. The V and J ends lost 1 base and 9 bases, in that order; junction bases with no gene match: 10. This CDR3 reads CASSLVRDRDSWQYF. DNA of the CDR3: TGTGCCAGCAGCTTAGTAAGGGACAGGGATTCATGGCAGTACTTC.

The genes are TRBV6-5 and TRBJ1-4; D might be TRBD1 (6 bases). CDR1 MNHEY and CDR2 SVGAGI come from the germline V gene. V was trimmed by 2 bases and J by 6 bases, leaving 13 bases between them. CDR3 size: 15 residues. CDR3: CASSYGSGEHEKLFF. The CDR3 DNA sequence: TGTGCCAGCAGTTACGGTTCAGGGGAGCATGAAAAACTGTTTTTT.

The chain links TRBV7-8 to TRBJ2-6; perhaps TRBD1 as D (6 bases). V was pared by 6 bases and J by 0 bases, with 21 bases between. The CDR3 loop spans 19 amino acids. CDR1 is SGHVS and CDR2 is FQNEAQ in the germline V gene. For the CDR3, the DNA is TGTGCCAGCAGTCCCACGACAGGACACTACATCTCTGGGGCCAACGTCCTGACTTTC. Residues: CASSPTTGHYISGANVLTF.

The chain employs TRBV4-2 and TRBJ1-2; 8 bases are shared with TRBD1. The CDR3 loop spans 17 amino acids. Germline values: CDR1 LGHNA, CDR2 YNFKEQ. Unmatched junction bases numbered 10, after V lost 3 bases and J lost 1 base. DNA of the CDR3: TGTGCCAGCAGCCAGAGGCAGGGACAGGACCTTAACTATGGCTACACCTTC. As protein: CASSQRQGQDLNYGYTF.

The chain carries TRBV6-2 or TRBV6-3 and TRBJ1-6; possibly TRBD1 for D (6 bases). Germline-derived CDR1 and CDR2 are MNHEY and SVGEGT. The V and J ends lost 0 bases and 5 bases respectively, with 11 bases between them. The CDR3 sequence is 16 residues long. As DNA, the CDR3 is TGTGCCAGCAGTTACTCGCTGGGGGCGCATAATTCACCCCTCCACTTT. This codes for CASSYSLGAHNSPLHF.

The chain has TRBV6-2 or TRBV6-3 and TRBJ2-2; D gene ambiguous. V gave up 5 bases and J gave up 0 bases, with 13 bases separating them. CDR1 and CDR2 from the germline V gene are MNHEY and SVGEGT. The CDR3 length is 16 residues. CDR3 DNA: TGTGCCAGCAGTACACACATCACCGCGAACACCGGGGAGCTGTTTTTT. This sequence encodes CASSTHITANTGELFF.

V usage is TRBV12-3 or TRBV12-4 and J usage is TRBJ1-1, with D unresolved. There are 13 residues in the CDR3. Trimming took 6 bases from V and 4 from J, leaving 12 bases between them. CDR3 sequence reads: CASRVTDTTEAFF. For the CDR3, the DNA is TGTGCCAGCAGGGTTACAGATACCACTGAAGCTTTCTTT.